This T cell receptor beta chain was captured by sequencing in a study of control samples from healthy donors and cancer patients. Method: immunoSEQ multiplex PCR; TCRdb's copy keeps in-frame clones and lacks some. This table holds about 44,000 clones, about 87% found once. This clone has only a few counts. This CDR3 contains 15 residues. Sample: PBMCs. The receptor comes from a woman in her fifties or sixties with lung cancer. The genes are TRBV21-1 and TRBJ2-7; the table assigns TRBD1, which was not confirmed against the DNA. TRBV21-1 constitutes a pseudogene. CDR3 in DNA: TGTGCCAGCAGCAAAAAGCCAGGGAAATCCTACGAGCAGTACTTC. It encodes CASSKKPGKSYEQYF.